This T cell receptor (beta chain) was recorded in a study of PD-L1 blockade in urothelial cancer. Study outcomes and limitations: For durable-benefit patients, tumor-associated blood clones expanded more at 3 weeks.

Clones were read by immunoSEQ multiplex PCR, and TCRdb kept only the in-frame ones, dropping some. The table lists tens of thousands of clones, 70% to 90% of them singletons. Germline CDR1 SGHKS, CDR2 YYEKEE (reference sequence). V lost 2 bases to trimming and J lost 0 bases; unmatched junction nucleotides: 4. The length of the CDR3 is 15 residues. Comment on this clone: What it binds is unknown.

The starting material was PBMCs, obtained around atezolizumab (anti-PD-L1) treatment. The chain couples TRBV5-5 to TRBJ1-2; 7 nucleotides line up with TRBD1. This TCR was sampled from a man between 45 and 60 years old with urothelial cancer. CDR3 DNA sequence: TGTGCCAGCAGCTTAGGGACAGCAGCTAACTATGGCTACACCTTC. Its translation: CASSLGTAANYGYTF.